Each of the 14 T cell receptor beta chains below was sequenced from the same sample in a study of T cell repertoires in cytomegalovirus infection. TCRdb used MiXCR to reprocess the reads, holding one entry per CDR3 protein. The data show a few hundred thousand distinct CDR3 sequences, about 35% seen once. Their antigens are not known. Sample: cultured PBMCs, taken from culture after CMV antigen stimulation. These receptors all come from a human donor in good health (CMV status not recorded). Some clones in this sample may be carry-over from other donors' samples.

This clonotype was seen many times. The chain combines TRBV7-2 with TRBJ2-3, with D unresolved. This CDR3 region has 15 residues. The germline gives CDR1 SGHTA, CDR2 FQGNSA. V lost 4 bases and J 0 bases, leaving 11 bases between the germline ends. In DNA form, the CDR3 reads TGTGCCAGCAGCTCAAGACCCCCTAGCACAGATACGCAGTATTTT. This translates into CASSSRPPSTDTQYF.

This chain joins TRBV6-1 and TRBJ1-5; a weak D match, TRBD1 (6 bases). The germline V gene has CDR1 MNHNS and CDR2 SASEGT. The CDR3 runs to 14 residues. Trimming took off 5 bases at V and 7 bases at J, with 15 bases between the two ends. The DNA for the CDR3 is TGTGCCAGCAGTTACAACGGACAGTTCCAGCCCCAGCATTTT. Amino acids: CASSYNGQFQPQHF.

The V and J genes are TRBV5-4 and TRBJ2-3, with TRBD2 matching 7 bases. The V gene end was trimmed by 4 bases and the J gene end by 1 base; junction bases not matched to a gene: 9. This CDR3 region has 16 residues. The germline V gene encodes CDR1 SGHNT and CDR2 YYREEE (reference sequence). CDR3 sequence (DNA): TGTGCCAGCAGCCCGGAGACTAGCCGGCGCACAGATACGCAGTATTTT. Translated: CASSPETSRRTDTQYF.

This chain connects TRBV19 to TRBJ1-1; D is unclear. Per the germline V gene, CDR1 is LNHDA and CDR2 is SQIVND (reference sequence). V shed 6 bases and J shed 0 bases, with 23 bases lying between them. CDR3 length: 18 residues. CDR3 DNA sequence: TGTGCCAGTAGGAATTGGGGTGTGGCAGCTGGGATGAACACTGAAGCTTTCTTT. It encodes CASRNWGVAAGMNTEAFF. The full variable domain, its missing parts supplied by reference TRBV19 and TRBJ1-1, is DGGITQSPKYLFRKEGQNVTLSCEQNLNHDAMYWYRQDPGQGLRLIYYSQIVNDFQKGDIAEGYSVSREKKESFPLTVTSAQKNPTAFYLCASRNWGVAAGMNTEAFFGQGTRLTVV.

The J gene is TRBJ2-1, the V gene TRBV6-2 or TRBV6-3; 7 bases align to TRBD1. This CDR3 is built from 17 residues. The germline CDR1 and CDR2 sequences are MNHEY and SVGEGT. The trim removed 4 bases at V and 2 bases at J, leaving 11 bases unmatched. CDR3 sequence reads: CASSSRTTGSPYNEQFF. Here the CDR3 DNA reads TGTGCCAGCAGTTCACGTACGACAGGGAGTCCCTACAATGAGCAGTTCTTC.

This clonotype has a handful of counts. The V gene is TRBV6-2 or TRBV6-3, the J gene TRBJ2-1, with D uncertain. The length of the CDR3 is 15 residues. Trimming cost V 2 bases and J 8 bases, with 16 bases left between them. Germline V gives CDR1 MNHEY, CDR2 SVGEGT. The CDR3 sequence: CASSYVVPESYEQFF. CDR3 DNA sequence: TGTGCCAGCAGTTACGTGGTTCCAGAGTCCTATGAGCAGTTCTTC.

The V and J genes are TRBV7-3 and TRBJ2-5; D remains unclear. The CDR3 contains 13 residues. V lost 5 bases and J lost 2, with 9 bases in between. Germline CDR1 and CDR2: SGHTA and FQGTGA. The CDR3 region has the DNA TGTGCCAGCAGCGCACCACCTCAAGAGACCCAGTACTTC. It encodes CASSAPPQETQYF.

About this clonotype itself: Since a much larger clone is just one base distant, this may be a read error. V is TRBV11-2 and J is TRBJ1-2; D is possibly TRBD1 (5 bases). The V gene's germline CDR1 is SGHAT and CDR2 FQNNGV. With 5 bases removed from V and 3 bases from J, the gap between germline ends came to 13 bases. This CDR3 region has 14 residues. The CDR3 DNA follows: TGTGCCAGCAGCGCCATGACAGTGTACTATGGCTACACCTTC. This codes for CASSAMTVYYGYTF.

The J gene is TRBJ2-5, the V gene TRBV28; 9 positions match TRBD1. V trimming: 5 bases; J trimming: 4 bases; junction bases outside the gene matches: 5. The CDR3 has 14 amino acids. The germline V gene encodes CDR1 MDHEN and CDR2 SYDVKM. Here the CDR3 DNA reads TGTGCCAGCAGTGGCGACAGGGGGGGAGAGACCCAGTACTTC. Translating gives CASSGDRGGETQYF.

This clonotype turned up a few times. The genes are TRBV30 and TRBJ1-1, with a weak D call TRBD1 (5 bases). The CDR3 length is 18 residues. The V gene's germline CDR1 is GTSNPN and CDR2 SVGIG (reference sequence). Trimming removed 1 base from V and 1 base from J, with 22 bases in between. The CDR3 region has the DNA TGTGCCTGGAGTGGGCGCGGTTGGGGGGTCGGGAAGAACACTGAAGCTTTCTTT. Encoded protein: CAWSGRGWGVGKNTEAFF.

J is TRBJ2-3 and V is TRBV10-3; 10 bases line up with TRBD2. V was pared by 4 bases and J by 5 bases, with 6 bases of the junction left unmatched. From germline, CDR1 is ENHRY and CDR2 SYGVKD. CDR3 length equals 15 residues. CDR3: CAISAAGGPVDTQYF. The CDR3 region has the DNA TGTGCCATCAGTGCAGCGGGAGGGCCGGTAGATACGCAGTATTTT.

This clonotype appeared a few times. The J gene is TRBJ2-7, the V gene TRBV6-2 or TRBV6-3, with 10 bases identical to TRBD1. Germline lookup yields CDR1 MNHEY and CDR2 SVGEGT. V shed 6 bases and J 10 bases; nucleotides not matched to a gene: 12. This CDR3 has 14 amino acids. The CDR3 DNA sequence: TGTGCCAGCAGCAACCCCGGGACAGGGGTCGAACAGTACGTC. Protein sequence: CASSNPGTGVEQYV.

The gene calls are TRBV19 and TRBJ1-2; no reliable D call. Germline values: CDR1 LNHDA, CDR2 SQIVND (reference sequence). The V gene lost 4 bases and the J gene lost 8 bases, with 11 bases spanning the gap. The CDR3 is 12 amino acids. CDR3 DNA sequence: TGTGCCAGTAGTACCCAGGAGCGGGGCTACACCTTC. Translation: CASSTQERGYTF.

A single count supports this clonotype. The chain couples TRBV19 to TRBJ2-3; 13 bases are a match to TRBD2. This CDR3 spans 17 amino acids. J lost 4 bases, V lost 3 bases, and 7 bases had no gene match. Germline assignment: CDR1 LNHDA and CDR2 SQIVND (reference sequence). Here the CDR3 DNA reads TGTGCCAGTAGTATTTGGACTAGCGGGAGAGGCGCAGATACGCAGTATTTT. Amino acids: CASSIWTSGRGADTQYF.